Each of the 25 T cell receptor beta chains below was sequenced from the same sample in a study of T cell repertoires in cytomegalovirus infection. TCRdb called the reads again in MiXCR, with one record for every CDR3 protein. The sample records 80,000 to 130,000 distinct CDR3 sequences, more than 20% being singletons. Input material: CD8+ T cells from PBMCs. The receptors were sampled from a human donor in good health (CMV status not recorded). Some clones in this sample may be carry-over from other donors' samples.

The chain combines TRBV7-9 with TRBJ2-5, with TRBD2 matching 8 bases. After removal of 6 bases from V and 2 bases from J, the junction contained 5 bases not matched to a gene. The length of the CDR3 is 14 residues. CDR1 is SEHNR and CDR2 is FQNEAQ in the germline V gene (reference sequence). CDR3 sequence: CASSERERQETQYF. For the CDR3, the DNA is TGTGCCAGCAGTGAGCGGGAGAGGCAAGAGACCCAGTACTTC.

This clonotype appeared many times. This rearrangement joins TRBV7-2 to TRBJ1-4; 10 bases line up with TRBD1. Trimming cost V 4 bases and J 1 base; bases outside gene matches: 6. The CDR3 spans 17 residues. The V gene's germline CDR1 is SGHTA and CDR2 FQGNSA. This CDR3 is CASSYSRDRGTNEKLFF. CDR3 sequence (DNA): TGTGCCAGCAGCTACTCCCGGGACAGGGGAACTAATGAAAAACTGTTTTTT.

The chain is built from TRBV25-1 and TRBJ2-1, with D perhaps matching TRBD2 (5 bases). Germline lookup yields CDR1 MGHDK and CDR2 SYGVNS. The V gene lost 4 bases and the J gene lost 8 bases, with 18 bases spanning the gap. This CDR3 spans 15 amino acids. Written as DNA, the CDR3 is TGTGCCAGCAGTGCCGCCCTGGGGAGAAATGATGAGCAGTTCTTC. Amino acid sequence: CASSAALGRNDEQFF.

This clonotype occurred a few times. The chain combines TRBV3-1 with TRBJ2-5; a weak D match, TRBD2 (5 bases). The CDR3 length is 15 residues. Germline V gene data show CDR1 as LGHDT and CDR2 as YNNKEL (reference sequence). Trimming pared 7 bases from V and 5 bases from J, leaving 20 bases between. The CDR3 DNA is TGTGCCAGCACCTGGAGGATTACGAGCCGGGAGACCCAGTACTTC. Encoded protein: CASTWRITSRETQYF.

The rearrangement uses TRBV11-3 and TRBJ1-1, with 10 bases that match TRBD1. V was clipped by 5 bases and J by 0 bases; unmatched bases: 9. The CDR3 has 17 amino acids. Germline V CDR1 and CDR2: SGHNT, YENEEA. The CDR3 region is CASSRRDRGYMNTEAFF. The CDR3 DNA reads TGTGCCAGCAGCCGCCGGGACAGGGGTTATATGAACACTGAAGCTTTCTTT.

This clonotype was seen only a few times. In DNA form, the CDR3 reads TGTGCCAGCAGTTCAACCGTGGTGGATTGGGCCTATGGCTACACCTTC. This sequence encodes CASSSTVVDWAYGYTF. The chain links TRBV28 to TRBJ1-2; no clear D. The CDR3 is made up of 16 amino acids. V lost 4 bases to trimming and J lost 4 bases, with 19 bases between them. Germline values: CDR1 MDHEN, CDR2 SYDVKM.

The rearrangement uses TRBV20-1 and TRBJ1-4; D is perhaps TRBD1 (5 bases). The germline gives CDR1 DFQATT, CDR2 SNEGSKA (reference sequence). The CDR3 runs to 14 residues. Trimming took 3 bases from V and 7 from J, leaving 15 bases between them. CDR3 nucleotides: TGCAGTGCTAGGCCCCAGGGAGATTTTGAAAAACTGTTTTTT. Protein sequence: CSARPQGDFEKLFF.

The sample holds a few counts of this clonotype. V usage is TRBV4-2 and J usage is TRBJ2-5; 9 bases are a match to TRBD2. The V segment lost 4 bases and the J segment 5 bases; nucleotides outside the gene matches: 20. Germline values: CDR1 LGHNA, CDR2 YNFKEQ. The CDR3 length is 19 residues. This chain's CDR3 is CASSPIPPSGALFVETQYF. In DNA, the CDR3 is TGTGCCAGCAGCCCCATTCCGCCTAGCGGGGCCCTGTTTGTGGAGACCCAGTACTTC.

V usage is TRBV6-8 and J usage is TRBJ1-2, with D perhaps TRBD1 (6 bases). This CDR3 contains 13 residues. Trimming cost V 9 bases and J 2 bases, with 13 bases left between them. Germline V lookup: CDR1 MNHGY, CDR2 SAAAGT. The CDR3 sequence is CASTRGANYGYTF. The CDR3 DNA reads TGTGCCAGTACCAGGGGCGCGAACTATGGCTACACCTTC.

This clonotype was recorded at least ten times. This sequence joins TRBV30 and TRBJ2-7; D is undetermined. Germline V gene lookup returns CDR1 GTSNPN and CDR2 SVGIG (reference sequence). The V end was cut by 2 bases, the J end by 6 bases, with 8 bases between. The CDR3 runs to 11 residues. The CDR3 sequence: CAWSLGAEQYF. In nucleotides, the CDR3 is TGTGCCTGGAGTCTTGGCGCCGAGCAGTACTTC.

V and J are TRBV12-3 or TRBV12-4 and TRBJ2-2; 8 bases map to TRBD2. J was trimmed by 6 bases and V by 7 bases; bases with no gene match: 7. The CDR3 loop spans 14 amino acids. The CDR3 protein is CASTSGGRAGELFF. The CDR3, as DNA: TGTGCCAGCACCTCGGGGGGGCGAGCCGGGGAGCTGTTTTTT.

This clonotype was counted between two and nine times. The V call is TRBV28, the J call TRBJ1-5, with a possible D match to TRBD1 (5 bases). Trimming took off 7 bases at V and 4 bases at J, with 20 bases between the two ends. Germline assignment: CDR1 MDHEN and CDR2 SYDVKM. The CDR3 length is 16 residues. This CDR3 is CASTPEEGKGNQPQHF. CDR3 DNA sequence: TGTGCCAGCACCCCGGAGGAAGGGAAGGGGAATCAGCCCCAGCATTTT.

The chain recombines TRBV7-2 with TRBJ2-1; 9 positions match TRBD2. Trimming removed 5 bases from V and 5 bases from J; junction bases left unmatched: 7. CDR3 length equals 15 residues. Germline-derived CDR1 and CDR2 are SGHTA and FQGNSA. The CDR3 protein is CASSLSSGANNEQFF. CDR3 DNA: TGTGCCAGCAGCCTATCTAGCGGGGCTAACAATGAGCAGTTCTTC.

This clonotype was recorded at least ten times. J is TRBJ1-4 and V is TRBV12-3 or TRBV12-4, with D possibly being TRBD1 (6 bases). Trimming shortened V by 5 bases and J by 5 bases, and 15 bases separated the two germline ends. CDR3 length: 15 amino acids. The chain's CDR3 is CASSARQERNEKLFF. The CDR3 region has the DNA TGTGCCAGCAGTGCGAGACAGGAAAGGAATGAAAAACTGTTTTTT.

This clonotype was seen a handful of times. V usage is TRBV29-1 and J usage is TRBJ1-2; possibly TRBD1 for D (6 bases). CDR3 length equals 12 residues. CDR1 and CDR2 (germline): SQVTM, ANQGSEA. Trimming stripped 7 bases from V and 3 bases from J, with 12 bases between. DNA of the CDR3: TGCAGCGGGGCAGGGGACGACTATGGCTACACCTTC. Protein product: CSGAGDDYGYTF.

Written as DNA, the CDR3 is TGTGCCAGCAACTGGGGGCCCGCATCTCCCACCGGGGAGCTGTTTTTT. This sequence encodes CASNWGPASPTGELFF. The chain carries TRBV6-2 or TRBV6-3 and TRBJ2-2, with a weak D call TRBD1 (6 bases). The CDR3 is 16 amino acids. Germline V gene sequence: CDR1 MNHEY, CDR2 SVGEGT. V lost 7 bases and J lost 4, with 19 bases in between.

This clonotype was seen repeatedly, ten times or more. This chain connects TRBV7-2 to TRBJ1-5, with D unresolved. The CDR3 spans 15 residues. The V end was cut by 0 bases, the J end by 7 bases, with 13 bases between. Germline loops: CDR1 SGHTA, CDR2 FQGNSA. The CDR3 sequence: CASSLAPEAGQPQHF. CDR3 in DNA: TGTGCCAGCAGCTTAGCGCCCGAGGCGGGGCAGCCCCAGCATTTT.

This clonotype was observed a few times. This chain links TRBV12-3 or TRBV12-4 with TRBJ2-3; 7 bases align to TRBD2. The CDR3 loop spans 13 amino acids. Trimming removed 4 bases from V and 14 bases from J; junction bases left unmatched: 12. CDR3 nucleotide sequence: TGTGCCAGCAGTTCGGGGGGATCGACCTTGGGGTATTTT. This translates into CASSSGGSTLGYF.

CDR3 bases: TGTGCCAGCAGTTTCGAGGAACTAGGAAACACCATATATTTT. It yields the protein CASSFEELGNTIYF. The chain carries TRBV28 and TRBJ1-3; no firm D call. CDR1 and CDR2 (germline): MDHEN, SYDVKM. This CDR3 comprises 14 residues. Trimming pared 3 bases from V and 4 bases from J, leaving 10 bases between.

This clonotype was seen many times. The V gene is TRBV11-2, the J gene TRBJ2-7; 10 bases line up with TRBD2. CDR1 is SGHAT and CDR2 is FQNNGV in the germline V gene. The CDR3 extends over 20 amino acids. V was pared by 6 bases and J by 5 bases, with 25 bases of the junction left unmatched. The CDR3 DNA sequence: TGTGCCAGCAGATCAGACAGGGGCCTACCGCGGCTAGCGGGAGACGACGAGCAGTACTTC. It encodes CASRSDRGLPRLAGDDEQYF.

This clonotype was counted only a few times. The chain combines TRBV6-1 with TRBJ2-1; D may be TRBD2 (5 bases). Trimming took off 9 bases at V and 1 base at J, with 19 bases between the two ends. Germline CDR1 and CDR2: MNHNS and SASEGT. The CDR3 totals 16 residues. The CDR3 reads CASILPGWSSYNEQFF. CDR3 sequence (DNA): TGTGCCAGTATTCTTCCGGGATGGTCATCCTACAATGAGCAGTTCTTC.

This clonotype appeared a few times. The CDR3 DNA sequence: TGTGCCAGCAGTTTCGGCGGGAGATACGGTGAGCAGTTCTTC. Translation gives CASSFGGRYGEQFF. J is TRBJ2-1 and V is TRBV12-3 or TRBV12-4, with 7 bases matching TRBD2. The CDR3 totals 14 residues. After removal of 3 bases from V and 9 bases from J, the junction contained 8 bases not matched to a gene.

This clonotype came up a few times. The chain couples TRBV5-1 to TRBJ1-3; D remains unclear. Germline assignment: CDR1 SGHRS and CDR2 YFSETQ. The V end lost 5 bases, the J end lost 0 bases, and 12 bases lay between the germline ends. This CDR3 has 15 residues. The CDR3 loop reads CASSATLDSGNTIYF. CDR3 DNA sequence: TGCGCCAGCAGTGCTACACTCGACTCTGGAAACACCATATATTTT.

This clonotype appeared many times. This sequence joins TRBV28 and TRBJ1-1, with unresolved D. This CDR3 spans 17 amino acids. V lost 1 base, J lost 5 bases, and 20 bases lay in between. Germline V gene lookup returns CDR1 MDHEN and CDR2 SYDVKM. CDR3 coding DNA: TGTGCCAGCAGTTTATTTGGGGAGGTATACTCGGTGACTGAAGCTTTCTTT. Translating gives CASSLFGEVYSVTEAFF.

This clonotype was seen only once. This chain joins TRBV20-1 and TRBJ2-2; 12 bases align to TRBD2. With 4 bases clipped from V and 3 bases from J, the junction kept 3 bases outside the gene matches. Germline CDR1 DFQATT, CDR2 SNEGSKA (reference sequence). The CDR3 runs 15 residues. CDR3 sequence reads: CSANPSGRDTGELFF. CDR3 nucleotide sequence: TGCAGTGCTAACCCTAGCGGGAGGGACACCGGGGAGCTGTTTTTT.